These 18 T cell receptor beta chains were sequenced from one sample in a study of shared clonotypes between healthy human individuals. Generated by immunoSEQ multiplex PCR, the TCRdb table keeps only in-frame clones and is missing some. The sample has about 340,000 clones; more than 60% are singletons. Specimen: memory CD4+ T cells sorted from blood. Noted subset: CD45RA-negative fraction. These receptors were obtained from a man between 25 and 39 years old in good health.

V gene TRBV19 combines with J gene TRBJ2-7; 7 bases match TRBD1. Looked up from germline, CDR1 is LNHDA and CDR2 is SQIVND (reference sequence). Losses at the gene ends were 3 bases for V and 7 bases for J; bases not matched to a gene: 6. This CDR3 spans 13 amino acids. The CDR3 is CASSIMVRGEQYF. CDR3 DNA: TGTGCCAGTAGTATTATGGTCAGGGGGGAGCAGTACTTC.

The chain carries TRBV7-8 and TRBJ2-7; tentative D call: TRBD1 (6 bases). The CDR3 runs to 14 residues. From germline, CDR1 is SGHVS and CDR2 FQNEAQ. With 1 base removed from V and 2 bases from J, the gap between germline ends came to 9 bases. Here the CDR3 DNA reads TGTGCCAGCAGCTTAGGGACAGCCACCTACGAGCAGTACTTC. It is translated as CASSLGTATYEQYF.

This clone was seen only once. This chain joins TRBV28 and TRBJ2-7; D is possibly TRBD2 (7 bases). V lost 8 bases and J lost 7, with 18 bases in between. The length of the CDR3 is 13 residues. CDR1 and CDR2 from the germline V gene are MDHEN and SYDVKM. The CDR3 protein is CASHLHGGREQYF. The DNA for the CDR3 is TGTGCCAGCCACCTCCACGGGGGGCGAGAGCAGTACTTC.

This clone was observed at least ten times. The chain recombines TRBV10-3 with TRBJ2-1; no firm D call. The CDR3 length is 14 residues. Germline V gene lookup returns CDR1 ENHRY and CDR2 SYGVKD. Deletions cut 8 bases from V and 3 bases from J, with 14 bases between. CDR3 in amino acids: CAIGVEALYNEQFF. The CDR3 nucleotides are TGTGCCATCGGCGTCGAGGCCCTCTACAATGAGCAGTTCTTC.

The V call is TRBV9, the J call TRBJ1-3; D call uncertain. There are 16 residues in the CDR3. Germline V gene data show CDR1 as SGDLS and CDR2 as YYNGEE. With 0 bases removed from V and 0 bases from J, the gap between germline ends came to 10 bases. The DNA for the CDR3 is TGTGCCAGCAGCGTAGGGCGGGCGAACTCTGGAAACACCATATATTTT. Protein sequence: CASSVGRANSGNTIYF.

In its sample, this clone was seen a few times. The rearrangement joins TRBV4-1 to TRBJ2-7; D unclear. Germline CDR1 is MGHRA and CDR2 is YSYEKL. The CDR3 covers 16 residues. Trimming left V 1 base short and J 3 bases short, with 16 bases between. For the CDR3, the DNA is TGCGCCAGCAGCCAAGGAGAAGAGACTGGTTACTACGAGCAGTACTTC. Translation: CASSQGEETGYYEQYF.

The CDR3 sequence: CASQDRVASDTQYF. The CDR3 DNA sequence: TGTGCCAGTCAGGACAGGGTAGCTTCAGATACGCAGTATTTT. The rearrangement joins TRBV19 to TRBJ2-3, with 8 bases that match TRBD1. CDR3 length equals 14 residues. Germline-derived CDR1 and CDR2 are LNHDA and SQIVND (reference sequence). V lost 8 bases and J lost 4; bases outside the gene matches: 8. Full variable domain (remainder filled in from reference TRBV19 and TRBJ2-3): DGGITQSPKYLFRKEGQNVTLSCEQNLNHDAMYWYRQDPGQGLRLIYYSQIVNDFQKGDIAEGYSVSREKKESFPLTVTSAQKNPTAFYLCASQDRVASDTQYFGPGTRLTVL.

The chain recombines TRBV5-4 with TRBJ2-1; 13 bases match TRBD2. The V gene's germline CDR1 is SGHNT and CDR2 YYREEE (reference sequence). After removal of 0 bases from V and 4 bases from J, the junction contained 7 bases not matched to a gene. The CDR3 is made up of 18 amino acids. The chain's CDR3 is CASSLGGLAGNKYNEQFF. CDR3 nucleotides: TGTGCCAGCAGCTTGGGGGGACTAGCGGGAAATAAATACAATGAGCAGTTCTTC.

This clone is a singleton in its sample. The chain links TRBV7-2 to TRBJ2-5, with D uncertain. Per germline, CDR1 SGHTA and CDR2 FQGNSA. With 5 bases removed from V and 1 base from J, the gap between germline ends came to 14 bases. The CDR3 is 15 residues long. The chain's CDR3 is CASSPLPGFQETQYF. Written as DNA, the CDR3 is TGTGCCAGCAGCCCCCTCCCCGGGTTCCAAGAGACCCAGTACTTC.

V usage is TRBV5-1 and J usage is TRBJ2-7, with TRBD2 identical over 8 bases. The CDR3 runs to 14 residues. Unmatched junction bases numbered 3, after V lost 4 bases and J lost 0 bases. Looked up from germline, CDR1 is SGHRS and CDR2 is YFSETQ. The CDR3 loop is CASSHSGNSYEQYF. CDR3 DNA: TGCGCCAGCAGCCATAGCGGGAACTCCTACGAGCAGTACTTC.

V gene TRBV27 combines with J gene TRBJ2-1; 8 bases map to TRBD1. CDR3 size: 13 residues. Germline CDR1 MNHEY, CDR2 SMNVEV (reference sequence). V lost 5 bases, J lost 9 bases, and 6 bases stayed unmatched. For the CDR3, the DNA is TGTGCCAGCAGTCGGACAGGGTCAGGTGAGCAGTTCTTC. It is translated as CASSRTGSGEQFF.

The chain carries TRBV7-2 and TRBJ1-2; D is uncertain. The V gene lost 1 base and the J gene lost 6 bases, with 12 bases spanning the gap. The CDR3 contains 14 residues. The germline gives CDR1 SGHTA, CDR2 FQGNSA. The CDR3 coding sequence is TGTGCCAGCAGCTTAGATGGGTTCCCCAATGGCTACACCTTC. Amino acids: CASSLDGFPNGYTF.

The V gene is TRBV7-9, the J gene TRBJ1-3; 9 bases fit TRBD1. The ends lost 9 bases at V and 8 bases at J; junction bases unmatched: 8. The CDR3 length is 13 residues. Germline-derived CDR1 and CDR2 are SEHNR and FQNEAQ (reference sequence). The CDR3 DNA is TGTGCCAGTTTGAGGGGACAGGGTGACACCATATATTTT. Its translation: CASLRGQGDTIYF.

The chain carries TRBV30 and TRBJ1-1; TRBD1 might be the D (5 bases). The germline V gene encodes CDR1 GTSNPN and CDR2 SVGIG (reference sequence). Trimming removed 4 bases from V and 0 bases from J, with 21 bases in between. The CDR3 is 17 amino acids. The CDR3 sequence is CAWTAGDIFYLNTEAFF. In nucleotides, the CDR3 is TGTGCCTGGACGGCGGGGGATATCTTCTATTTGAACACTGAAGCTTTCTTT. Based on the CDR3 plus reference TRBV30 and TRBJ1-1, the full variable domain is SQTIHQWPATLVQPVGSPLSLECTVEGTSNPNLYWYRQAAGRGLQLLFYSVGIGQISSEVPQNLSASRPQDRQFILSSKKLLLSDSGFYLCAWTAGDIFYLNTEAFFGQGTRLTVV.

The rearrangement uses TRBV11-2 and TRBJ2-4; maybe TRBD2 (6 bases). The CDR3 is 15 residues long. The germline CDR1 and CDR2 sequences are SGHAT and FQNNGV. Trimming cost V 3 bases and J 1 base, with 10 bases left between them. Written as DNA, the CDR3 is TGTGCCAGCAGCTTTGGGGGGTGGGCCAAAAACATTCAGTACTTC. It codes for CASSFGGWAKNIQYF.

The rearrangement joins TRBV5-4 to TRBJ2-5, with D possibly TRBD2 on 5 matching bases. The V and J ends lost 0 bases and 7 bases respectively, with 10 bases between them. The CDR3 spans 13 residues. The germline CDR1 and CDR2 sequences are SGHNT and YYREEE (reference sequence). CDR3 nucleotides: TGTGCCAGCAGCTTGGATAGCGAGGGGACCCAGTACTTC. Amino acid sequence: CASSLDSEGTQYF.

This chain joins TRBV4-2 and TRBJ2-5, with 8 positions matching TRBD2. V lost 2 bases to trimming and J lost 2 bases; unmatched junction nucleotides: 13. This CDR3 is 18 amino acids long. From germline, CDR1 is LGHNA and CDR2 YNFKEQ. The CDR3 sequence: CASSQPGPGLASQETQYF. The CDR3 nucleotides are TGTGCCAGCAGCCAACCTGGCCCTGGACTAGCCTCTCAAGAGACCCAGTACTTC.

This clone appeared a single time. Being one base from a much bigger clone, this may be a read error. CDR3 nucleotide sequence: TGCAGCTGTCGACAGGGTGGAGCAGATACGCAGTATTTT. Protein: CSCRQGGADTQYF. The chain links TRBV29-1 to TRBJ2-3; the match to TRBD1 covers 7 bases. Germline lookup yields CDR1 SQVTM and CDR2 ANQGSEA. The V and J ends lost 8 bases and 4 bases, in that order; junction bases with no gene match: 9. CDR3 length: 13 amino acids.